Each of the 20 T cell receptor beta chains below was sequenced from the same sample in a study of blood T cell repertoires in COVID-19. The table came from immunoSEQ multiplex PCR; TCRdb's copy has only in-frame clones and leaves some out. The sample consists of under 4,500 clones, around 80% of them appearing once. Sequenced: peripheral blood. These receptors were collected from a human donor in a cohort sampled during active COVID-19.

The chain joins TRBV11-2 to TRBJ1-2, with D possibly matching TRBD1 (5 bases). V was shortened by 5 bases and J by 5 bases, with 21 bases between the two germline ends. The CDR3 has 16 amino acids. Germline CDR1 and CDR2: SGHAT and FQNNGV. CDR3 nucleotide sequence: TGTGCCAGCAGCCCCCTAACTCGGACACGAAGGTATGGCTACACCTTC. Protein sequence: CASSPLTRTRRYGYTF.

V is TRBV2 and J is TRBJ2-7; D perhaps matches TRBD2 (6 bases). Trimming stripped 4 bases from V and 1 base from J, with 11 bases between. The CDR3 length is 14 residues. Germline V gene lookup returns CDR1 SNHLY and CDR2 FYNNEI. The DNA for the CDR3 is TGTGCCAGCAGTGTTAGACTAGGGTCCTACGAGCAGTACTTC. Translating it yields CASSVRLGSYEQYF.

The chain carries TRBV2 and TRBJ1-2, with unresolved D. CDR1 and CDR2 (germline): SNHLY, FYNNEI. The V and J ends lost 0 bases and 4 bases respectively, with 12 bases between them. The CDR3 spans 15 residues. The CDR3 sequence is CASSEARAASYGYTF. CDR3 nucleotides: TGTGCCAGCAGTGAAGCGCGGGCAGCGAGCTATGGCTACACCTTC.

V is TRBV7-2 and J is TRBJ1-1; no clear D gene. Germline CDR1 SGHTA, CDR2 FQGNSA. Deletions cut 0 bases from V and 8 bases from J, with 13 bases between. This CDR3 spans 14 amino acids. This chain's CDR3 is CASSLAPGTSEAFF. In nucleotides, the CDR3 is TGTGCCAGCAGCTTAGCCCCGGGAACTTCCGAAGCTTTCTTT.

V usage is TRBV5-1 and J usage is TRBJ2-2, with 7 nucleotides matching TRBD1. The CDR3 has 14 residues. The germline V gene has CDR1 SGHRS and CDR2 YFSETQ. V dropped 5 bases and J dropped 8; count of bases not matched to a gene: 9. This chain's CDR3 is CASRPTGQRGELFF. The CDR3 DNA reads as TGCGCCAGCAGACCGACAGGGCAGAGGGGGGAGCTGTTTTTT.

The V call is TRBV9, the J call TRBJ2-5; D ambiguous. CDR1 is SGDLS and CDR2 is YYNGEE in the germline V gene. V lost 2 bases and J 0 bases, leaving 5 bases between the germline ends. The CDR3 has 13 residues. This CDR3 is CASSVTDQETQYF. The CDR3 coding sequence is TGTGCCAGCAGCGTTACAGACCAAGAGACCCAGTACTTC.

The chain recombines TRBV3-1 (or the pseudogene TRBV3-2) with TRBJ1-6; 11 bases agree with TRBD1. The ends lost 0 bases at V and 7 bases at J; junction bases unmatched: 5. The CDR3 length is 17 residues. Germline V lookup: CDR1 LGHDT, CDR2 YNNKEL (reference sequence). CDR3 residues: CASSQDLGTGGNSPLHF. CDR3 bases: TGTGCCAGCAGCCAAGATCTTGGGACAGGGGGGAATTCACCCCTCCACTTT.

This chain connects TRBV9 to TRBJ2-1, with 10 bases that match TRBD2. V was pared by 4 bases and J by 7 bases, with 8 bases of the junction left unmatched. The CDR3 totals 15 residues. Germline V gene data show CDR1 as SGDLS and CDR2 as YYNGEE. In nucleotides, the CDR3 is TGTGCCAGCAGCTCAGGCGTAGCGGGGGGTAATGAGCAGTTCTTC. Translating gives CASSSGVAGGNEQFF. The variable domain in full, completed from reference TRBV9 and TRBJ2-1, reads DSGVTQTPKHLITATGQRVTLRCSPRSGDLSVYWYQQSLDQGLQFLIQYYNGEERAKGNILERFSAQQFPDLHSELNLSSLELGDSALYFCASSSGVAGGNEQFFGPGTRLTVL.

The rearrangement joins TRBV5-6 to TRBJ2-4; 8 bases agree with TRBD2. This CDR3 has 14 residues. CDR1 and CDR2 (germline): SGHDT, YYEEEE. The junction had 7 bases not matched to a gene; V was cut back by 2 bases and J by 9 bases. The CDR3 DNA follows: TGTGCCAGCAGCTTTGGGAGGGCGGGGGGCATTCAGTACTTC. Translation gives CASSFGRAGGIQYF.

The table lists this clone with a few counts. This chain uses TRBV30 with TRBJ2-3; D perhaps matches TRBD2 (6 bases). The CDR3 totals 13 residues. Germline CDR1 and CDR2: GTSNPN and SVGIG (reference sequence). Trimming pared 2 bases from V and 8 bases from J, leaving 14 bases between. In DNA, the CDR3 is TGTGCCTGGAGTTCGGGACTCCCGGCTACGCAGTATTTT. Protein sequence: CAWSSGLPATQYF.

This chain links TRBV15 with TRBJ2-5; D not certain. Trimming removed 0 bases at V and 1 base at J, with 9 bases between. CDR1 and CDR2 (germline): LNHNV, YYDKDF (reference sequence). The CDR3 is 15 residues long. CDR3 in amino acids: CATSRDMGRQETQYF. As DNA, the CDR3 is TGTGCCACCAGCAGAGATATGGGCCGCCAAGAGACCCAGTACTTC.

This chain links TRBV7-9 with TRBJ2-2, with TRBD1 matching 9 bases. The V gene end was trimmed by 8 bases and the J gene end by 10 bases; junction bases not matched to a gene: 14. CDR1 and CDR2 (germline): SEHNR, FQNEAQ (reference sequence). CDR3 size: 15 residues. The CDR3 here is CASAQQGTGTQELFF. In nucleotides, the CDR3 is TGTGCCAGCGCCCAGCAAGGGACAGGGACCCAGGAGCTGTTTTTT.

This sequence joins TRBV5-4 and TRBJ2-1; maybe TRBD2 (5 bases). The CDR3 has 14 residues. V lost 1 base to trimming and J lost 2 bases, with 7 bases between them. Germline V gene lookup returns CDR1 SGHNT and CDR2 YYREEE (reference sequence). In DNA, the CDR3 is TGTGCCAGCAGCTTGCCGGGGACCTACAATGAGCAGTTCTTC. Protein sequence: CASSLPGTYNEQFF. Using reference TRBV5-4 and TRBJ2-1 for the parts outside the CDR3, the full variable domain is ETGVTQSPTHLIKTRGQQVTLRCSSQSGHNTVSWYQQALGQGPQFIFQYYREEENGRGNFPPRFSGLQFPNYSSELNVNALELDDSALYLCASSLPGTYNEQFFGPGTRLTVL.

The table lists this clone with a few counts. The V and J genes are TRBV25-1 and TRBJ2-1; D is undetermined. Trimming removed 6 bases from V and 4 bases from J, with 10 bases in between. Germline CDR1 and CDR2: MGHDK and SYGVNS. CDR3 length equals 13 residues. CDR3 loop: CASSPLRYNEQFF. The CDR3 nucleotides read TGTGCCAGCAGCCCTCTTAGATACAATGAGCAGTTCTTC.

The genes are TRBV4-1 and TRBJ2-7, with D perhaps TRBD1 (6 bases). CDR3 length: 17 amino acids. Germline CDR1 reads MGHRA; CDR2 reads YSYEKL. With 2 bases removed from V and 2 bases from J, the gap between germline ends came to 19 bases. CDR3 DNA sequence: TGCGCCAGCAGCCAAAACCGGGACACCTCTGATCCCTACGAGCAGTACTTC. It yields the protein CASSQNRDTSDPYEQYF.

The CDR3, as DNA: TGTGCCATCAGTGAGAACGGGGGGGCCGCAGATACGCAGTATTTT. Protein product: CAISENGGAADTQYF. The chain has TRBV10-3 and TRBJ2-3, with TRBD2 matching 8 bases. Losses at the gene ends were 2 bases for V and 4 bases for J; bases not matched to a gene: 5. Germline V gene data show CDR1 as ENHRY and CDR2 as SYGVKD. This CDR3 region has 15 residues.

The chain combines TRBV2 with TRBJ1-1, with TRBD1 matching over 10 bases. CDR3 length: 14 amino acids. V gave up 6 bases and J gave up 5 bases; unmatched junction bases: 6. Germline loops: CDR1 SNHLY, CDR2 FYNNEI. CDR3 residues: CASRKDRGGTEAFF. CDR3 nucleotides: TGTGCCAGCAGGAAGGACAGGGGGGGAACTGAAGCTTTCTTT.

This clone was observed a single time. The chain links TRBV7-9 to TRBJ2-1; 7 bases align to TRBD1. J gave up 1 base and V 4 bases, and 7 bases lay outside the gene matches. The CDR3 has 16 amino acids. CDR1 is SEHNR, CDR2 FQNEAQ, per germline (reference sequence). The CDR3 DNA reads as TGTGCCAGCAGCTCCGGACAGGTTGGATCCTACAATGAGCAGTTCTTC. It specifies CASSSGQVGSYNEQFF.

This rearrangement joins TRBV2 to TRBJ2-5, with 7 nucleotides matching TRBD1. Germline V gives CDR1 SNHLY, CDR2 FYNNEI. The CDR3 is 13 residues long. The J segment lost 9 bases and the V segment lost 4 bases, leaving 8 bases of the junction unmatched. CDR3 loop: CASSGQTGMAQYF. CDR3 in DNA: TGTGCCAGCAGTGGGCAGACAGGGATGGCCCAGTACTTC.

CDR3 in amino acids: CASSVDRLNTEAFF. The CDR3 DNA follows: TGTGCCAGCAGCGTAGACAGGTTGAACACTGAAGCTTTCTTT. The chain joins TRBV7-9 to TRBJ1-1; D perhaps matches TRBD1 (6 bases). The V end lost 5 bases, the J end lost 0 bases, and 10 bases lay between the germline ends. Germline-derived CDR1 and CDR2 are SEHNR and FQNEAQ (reference sequence). The CDR3 runs 14 residues.